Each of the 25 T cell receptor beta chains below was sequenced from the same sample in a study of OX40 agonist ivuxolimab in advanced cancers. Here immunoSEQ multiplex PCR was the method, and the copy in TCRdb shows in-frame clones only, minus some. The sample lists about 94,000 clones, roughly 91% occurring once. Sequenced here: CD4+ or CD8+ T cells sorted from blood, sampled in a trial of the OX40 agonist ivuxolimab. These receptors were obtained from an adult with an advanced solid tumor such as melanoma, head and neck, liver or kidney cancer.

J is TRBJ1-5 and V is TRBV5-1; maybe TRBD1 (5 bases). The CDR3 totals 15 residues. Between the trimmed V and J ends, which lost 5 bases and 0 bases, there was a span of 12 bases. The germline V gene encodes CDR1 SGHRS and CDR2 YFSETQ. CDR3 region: CASRETDSSNQPQHF. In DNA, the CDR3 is TGCGCCAGCAGGGAGACAGATTCTAGCAATCAGCCCCAGCATTTT. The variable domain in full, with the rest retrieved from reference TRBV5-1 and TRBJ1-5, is KAGVTQTPRYLIKTRGQQVTLSCSPISGHRSVSWYQQTPGQGLQFLFEYFSETQRNKGNFPGRFSGRQFSNSRSEMNVSTLELGDSALYLCASRETDSSNQPQHFGDGTRLSIL.

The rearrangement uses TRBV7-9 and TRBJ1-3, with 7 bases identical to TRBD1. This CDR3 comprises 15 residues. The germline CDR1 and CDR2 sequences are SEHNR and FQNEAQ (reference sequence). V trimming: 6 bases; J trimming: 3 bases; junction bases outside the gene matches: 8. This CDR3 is CASSSDRSVGNTIYF. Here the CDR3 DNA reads TGTGCCAGCAGTTCGGACAGGTCGGTTGGAAACACCATATATTTT.

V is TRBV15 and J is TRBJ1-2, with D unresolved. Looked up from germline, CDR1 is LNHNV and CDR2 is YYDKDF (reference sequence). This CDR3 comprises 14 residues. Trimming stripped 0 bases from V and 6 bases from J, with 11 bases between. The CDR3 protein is CATSRERPLDGYTF. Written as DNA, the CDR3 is TGTGCCACCAGCAGAGAGCGACCACTTGATGGCTACACCTTC. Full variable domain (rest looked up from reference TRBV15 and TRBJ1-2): DAMVIQNPRYQVTQFGKPVTLSCSQTLNHNVMYWYQQKSSQAPKLLFHYYDKDFNNEADTPDNFQSRRPNTSFCFLDIRSPGLGDTAMYLCATSRERPLDGYTFGSGTRLTVV.

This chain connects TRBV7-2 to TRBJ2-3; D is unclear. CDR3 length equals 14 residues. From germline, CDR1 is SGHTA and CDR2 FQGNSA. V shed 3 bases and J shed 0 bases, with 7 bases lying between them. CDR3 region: CASSLRISTDTQYF. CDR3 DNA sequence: TGTGCCAGCAGCTTGCGGATTAGCACAGATACGCAGTATTTT. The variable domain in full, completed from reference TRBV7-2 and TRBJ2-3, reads GAGVSQSPSNKVTEKGKDVELRCDPISGHTALYWYRQSLGQGLEFLIYFQGNSAPDKSGLPSDRFSAERTGGSVSTLTIQRTQQEDSAVYLCASSLRISTDTQYFGPGTRLTVL.

The CDR3, as DNA: TGCGCCAGCAGCCAAGATCCCGACAGTCGTTCACCCCTCCACTTT. Its protein is CASSQDPDSRSPLHF. The chain uses TRBV4-3 and TRBJ1-6; weak D call: TRBD1 (5 bases). CDR1 and CDR2 from the germline V gene are LGHNA and YSLEER. Between the trimmed V and J ends, which lost 0 bases and 9 bases, there was a span of 12 bases. The CDR3 loop spans 15 amino acids.

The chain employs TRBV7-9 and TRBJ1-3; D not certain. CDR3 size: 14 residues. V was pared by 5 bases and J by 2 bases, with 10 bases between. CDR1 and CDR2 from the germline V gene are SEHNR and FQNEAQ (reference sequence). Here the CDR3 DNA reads TGTGCCAGCAGCCTCCCCCAAACTGGAAACACCATATATTTT. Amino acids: CASSLPQTGNTIYF.

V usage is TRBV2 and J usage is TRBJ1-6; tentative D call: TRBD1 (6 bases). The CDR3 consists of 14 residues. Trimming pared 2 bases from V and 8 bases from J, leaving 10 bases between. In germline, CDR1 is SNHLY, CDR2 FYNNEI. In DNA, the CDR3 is TGTGCCAGCAGTGAATTGGCAGGGGATTCACCCCTCCACTTT. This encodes CASSELAGDSPLHF.

CDR3 protein: CASSKDSLRGNQPQHF. The DNA of the CDR3 is TGTGCCAGCAGCAAAGACAGTTTGAGGGGCAATCAGCCCCAGCATTTT. The rearrangement uses TRBV7-9 and TRBJ1-5, with D possibly matching TRBD1 (5 bases). In germline, CDR1 is SEHNR, CDR2 FQNEAQ (reference sequence). CDR3 size: 16 residues. V was clipped by 5 bases and J by 2 bases, with 16 bases between them. Variable domain in full (rest from reference TRBV7-9 and TRBJ1-5): DTGVSQNPRHKITKRGQNVTFRCDPISEHNRLYWYRQTLGQGPEFLTYFQNEAQLEKSRLLSDRFSAERPKGSFSTLEIQRTEQGDSAMYLCASSKDSLRGNQPQHFGDGTRLSIL.

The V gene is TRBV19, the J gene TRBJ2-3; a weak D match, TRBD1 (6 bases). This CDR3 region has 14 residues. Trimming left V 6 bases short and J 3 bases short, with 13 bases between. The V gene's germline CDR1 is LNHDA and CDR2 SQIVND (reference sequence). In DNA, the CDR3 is TGTGCCAGTAGGATATCCCAGGGGACAGATACGCAGTATTTT. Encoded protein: CASRISQGTDTQYF.

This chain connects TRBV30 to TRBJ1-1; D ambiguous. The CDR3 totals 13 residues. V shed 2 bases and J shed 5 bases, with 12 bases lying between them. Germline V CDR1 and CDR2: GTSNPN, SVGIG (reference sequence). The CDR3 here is CAWSRERRTEAFF. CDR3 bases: TGTGCCTGGAGTAGAGAAAGAAGGACTGAAGCTTTCTTT.

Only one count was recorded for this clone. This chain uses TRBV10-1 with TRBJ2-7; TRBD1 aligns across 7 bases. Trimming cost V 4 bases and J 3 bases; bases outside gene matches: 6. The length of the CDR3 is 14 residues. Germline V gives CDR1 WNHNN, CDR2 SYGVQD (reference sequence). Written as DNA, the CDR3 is TGCGCCAGCAGTGGAACAGGGGATCACTACGAGCAGTACTTC. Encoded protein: CASSGTGDHYEQYF.

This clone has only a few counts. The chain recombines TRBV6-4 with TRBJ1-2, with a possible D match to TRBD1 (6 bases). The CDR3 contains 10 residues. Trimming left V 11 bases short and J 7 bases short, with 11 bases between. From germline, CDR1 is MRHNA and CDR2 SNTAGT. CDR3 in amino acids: CAVQGTGYTF. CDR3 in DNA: TGTGCCGTACAGGGTACTGGCTACACCTTC.

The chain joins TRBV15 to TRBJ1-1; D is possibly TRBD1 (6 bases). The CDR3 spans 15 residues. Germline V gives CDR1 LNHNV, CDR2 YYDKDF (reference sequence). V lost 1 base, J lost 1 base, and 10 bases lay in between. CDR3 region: CATSRVTGQNTEAFF. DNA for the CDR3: TGTGCCACCAGCAGAGTAACAGGGCAGAACACTGAAGCTTTCTTT. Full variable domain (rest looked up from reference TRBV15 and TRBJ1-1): DAMVIQNPRYQVTQFGKPVTLSCSQTLNHNVMYWYQQKSSQAPKLLFHYYDKDFNNEADTPDNFQSRRPNTSFCFLDIRSPGLGDTAMYLCATSRVTGQNTEAFFGQGTRLTVV.

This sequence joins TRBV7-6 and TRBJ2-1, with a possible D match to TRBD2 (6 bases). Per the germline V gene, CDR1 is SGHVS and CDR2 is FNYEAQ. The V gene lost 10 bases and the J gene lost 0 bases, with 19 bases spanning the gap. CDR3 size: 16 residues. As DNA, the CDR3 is TGTGCCACCCGTACCGGGACTCCGAGCTCCTACAATGAGCAGTTCTTC. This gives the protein CATRTGTPSSYNEQFF.

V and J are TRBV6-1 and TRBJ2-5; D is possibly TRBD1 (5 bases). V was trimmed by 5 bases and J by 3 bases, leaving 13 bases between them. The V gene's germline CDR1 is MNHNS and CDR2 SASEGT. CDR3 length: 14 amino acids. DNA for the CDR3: TGTGCCAGCAGTCGCAGGGTAGGCGAAGAGACCCAGTACTTC. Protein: CASSRRVGEETQYF.

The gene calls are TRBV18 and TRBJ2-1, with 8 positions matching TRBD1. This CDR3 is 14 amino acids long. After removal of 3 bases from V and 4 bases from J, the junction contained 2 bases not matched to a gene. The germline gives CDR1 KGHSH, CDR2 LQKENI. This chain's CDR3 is CASSPGQAYNEQFF. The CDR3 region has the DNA TGTGCCAGCTCACCGGGACAGGCATACAATGAGCAGTTCTTC.

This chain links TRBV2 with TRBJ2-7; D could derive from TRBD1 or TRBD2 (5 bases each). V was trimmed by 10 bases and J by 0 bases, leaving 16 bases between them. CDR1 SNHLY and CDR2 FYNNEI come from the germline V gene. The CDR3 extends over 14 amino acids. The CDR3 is CATTPGTVSYEQYF. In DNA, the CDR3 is TGTGCCACCACCCCAGGGACGGTCTCCTACGAGCAGTACTTC.

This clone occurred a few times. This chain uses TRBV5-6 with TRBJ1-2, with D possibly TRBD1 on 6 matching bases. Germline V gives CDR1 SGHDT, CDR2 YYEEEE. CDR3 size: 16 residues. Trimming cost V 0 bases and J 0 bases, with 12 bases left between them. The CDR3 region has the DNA TGTGCCAGCAGCTTGGACCAGGGGCCTGCTAACTATGGCTACACCTTC. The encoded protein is CASSLDQGPANYGYTF.

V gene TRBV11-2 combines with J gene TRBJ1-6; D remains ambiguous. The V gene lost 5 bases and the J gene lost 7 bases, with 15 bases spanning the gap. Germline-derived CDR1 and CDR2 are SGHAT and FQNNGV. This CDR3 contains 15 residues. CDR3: CASSPHLTRNSPLHF. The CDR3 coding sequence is TGTGCCAGCAGCCCACATCTAACACGGAATTCACCCCTCCACTTT.

The CDR3 loop reads CASSPSQLPDTQYF. For the CDR3, the DNA is TGTGCCAGCTCACCAAGTCAGTTGCCAGATACGCAGTATTTT. This chain links TRBV18 with TRBJ2-3; D gene unclear. CDR3 length equals 14 residues. Germline-derived CDR1 and CDR2 are KGHSH and LQKENI. Trimming pared 2 bases from V and 4 bases from J, leaving 10 bases between.

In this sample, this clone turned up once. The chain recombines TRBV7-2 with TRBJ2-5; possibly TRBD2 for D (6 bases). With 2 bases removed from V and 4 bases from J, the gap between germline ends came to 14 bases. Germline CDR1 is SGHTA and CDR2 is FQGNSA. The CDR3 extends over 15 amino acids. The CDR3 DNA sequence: TGTGCCAGCAGCTTAATGAGGCAGGGAGGAGAGACCCAGTACTTC. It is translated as CASSLMRQGGETQYF.

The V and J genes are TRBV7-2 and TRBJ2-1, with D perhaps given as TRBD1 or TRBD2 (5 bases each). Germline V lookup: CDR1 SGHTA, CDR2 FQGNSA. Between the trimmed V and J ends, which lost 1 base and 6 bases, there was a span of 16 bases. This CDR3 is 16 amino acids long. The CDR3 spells CASSLDAGWGPNEQFF. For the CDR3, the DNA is TGTGCCAGCAGCTTAGACGCGGGTTGGGGCCCCAATGAGCAGTTCTTC.

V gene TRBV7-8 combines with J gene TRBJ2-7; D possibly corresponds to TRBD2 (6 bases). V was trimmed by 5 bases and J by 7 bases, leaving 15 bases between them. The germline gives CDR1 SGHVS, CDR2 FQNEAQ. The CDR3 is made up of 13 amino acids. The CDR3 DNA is TGTGCCAGCAGCACCTACAGCGCGGGGGAGCAGTACTTC. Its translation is CASSTYSAGEQYF. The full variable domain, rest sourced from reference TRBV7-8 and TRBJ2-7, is GAGVSQSPRYKVAKRGQDVALRCDPISGHVSLFWYQQALGQGPEFLTYFQNEAQLDKSGLPSDRFFAERPEGSVSTLKIQRTQQEDSAVYLCASSTYSAGEQYFGPGTRLTVT.

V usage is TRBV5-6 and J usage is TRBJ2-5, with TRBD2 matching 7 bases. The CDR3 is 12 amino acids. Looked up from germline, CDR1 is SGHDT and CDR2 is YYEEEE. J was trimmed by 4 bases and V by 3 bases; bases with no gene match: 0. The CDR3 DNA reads TGTGCCAGCAGCTGGGGGGGAGAGACCCAGTACTTC. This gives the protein CASSWGGETQYF. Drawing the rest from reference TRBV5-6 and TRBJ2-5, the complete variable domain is DAGVTQSPTHLIKTRGQQVTLRCSPKSGHDTVSWYQQALGQGPQFIFQYYEEEERQRGNFPDRFSGHQFPNYSSELNVNALLLGDSALYLCASSWGGETQYFGPGTRLLVL.

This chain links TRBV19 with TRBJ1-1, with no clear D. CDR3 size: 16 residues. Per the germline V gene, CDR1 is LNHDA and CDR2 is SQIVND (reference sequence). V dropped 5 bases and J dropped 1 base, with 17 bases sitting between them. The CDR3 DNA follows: TGTGCCAGTAGTCCAGAGAAGGCAGCTACGAACACTGAAGCTTTCTTT. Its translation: CASSPEKAATNTEAFF.